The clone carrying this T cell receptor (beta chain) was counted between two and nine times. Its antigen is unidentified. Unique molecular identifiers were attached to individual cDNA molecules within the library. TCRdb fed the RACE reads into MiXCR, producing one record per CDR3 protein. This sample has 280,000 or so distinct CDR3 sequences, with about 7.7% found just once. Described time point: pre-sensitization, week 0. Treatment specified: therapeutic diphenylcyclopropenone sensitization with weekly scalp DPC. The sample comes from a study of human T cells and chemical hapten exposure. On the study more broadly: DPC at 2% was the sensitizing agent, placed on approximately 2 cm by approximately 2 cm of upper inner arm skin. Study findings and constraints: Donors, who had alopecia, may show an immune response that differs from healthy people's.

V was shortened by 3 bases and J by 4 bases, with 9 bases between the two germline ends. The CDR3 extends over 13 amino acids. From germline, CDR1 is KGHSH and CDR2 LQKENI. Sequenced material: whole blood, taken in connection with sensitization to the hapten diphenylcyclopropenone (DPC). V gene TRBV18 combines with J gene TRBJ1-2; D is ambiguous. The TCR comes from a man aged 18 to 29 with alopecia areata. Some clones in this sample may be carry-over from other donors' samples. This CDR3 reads CASSPRDFYGYTF. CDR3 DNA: TGTGCCAGCTCACCGAGAGACTTCTATGGCTACACCTTC.